The T cell receptor beta chain described here comes from a study of coeliac disease (dated by TCRdb to between 2022 and 2023). Study-level background: Coeliac patients were categorised as having newly diagnosed active disease, refractory coeliac disease type I, or disease controlled by a gluten-free diet. Next-generation sequencing of rearranged TRB and TRG CDR3 regions was applied to small intestinal lymphocyte fractions from coeliac and non-coeliac patients. The goal was to describe the TR repertoires of small intestinal T cells in active coeliac disease, in refractory type I coeliac disease, and in coeliac disease treated with a gluten-free diet. The full study included roughly 30 patients: around 22 with serologically confirmed coeliac disease and 8 controls with non-small intestinal disorders. TRB sequencing worked for samples from 26 to 35 subjects, and these included 24 paired bulk unsorted intraepithelial and lamina propria cell samples. Summary of the overall study and its limitations: TRB and TRG repertoires of active coeliac intraepithelial and lamina propria samples showed lower clonality than controls, suggesting recruitment of diverse T cells. Separating intraepithelial cells from lamina propria cells did not give high-purity fractions, so cross-contamination between the two compartments may have occurred. The authors considered the approach unsuitable for unbiased detection of gliadin-specific T cells, which are scarce and rarely shared between patients. TRB repertoires were found to be largely private, with most amino acid sequences unique to one sample, and no significant difference in V-gene usage was found between disease groups.

The library relied on the immunoSEQ multiplex PCR assay. The TR loci were subjected to amplification by multiplexed PCR, for which V gene segments served as targets of the forward primers and J gene segments as targets of the reverse primers. Amplified CDR3 regions were sequenced on the Illumina HiSeq System. On the study's bioinformatics: Closely related reads were merged with a nearest-neighbour algorithm so that PCR and sequencing errors were removed and data were collapsed into unique sequences. Repertoires were summarised in terms of clonality and T cell density, with T cell density defined as TR molecules per amount of genomic DNA input. CDR3 amino acid sequences present in at least 80% of unsorted samples were defined as public TRs, and these public TRs were then tested for differential abundance between coeliac and control samples. Kruskal-Wallis tests followed by Dunn post-tests were used to test for differences in clonality and density between disease groups. Entries here come from immuneACCESS through TCRdb and include only in-frame sequences with V and J called. Some clones fail to appear in such tables; in the studies checked, an unresolved V gene covers under half of the shortfall, and the cause of the remainder is unknown. The DNA gave D and trimming, while V, J and clone size come from that table. The sample profile shows about 2,400 clones; roughly three fifths of them were found once. Around 25% of the sample is held by the ten biggest clonotypes.

Aliquots of 500,000 cells were frozen in DMSO/FBS in liquid nitrogen, and one aliquot per fraction was used for sequencing. Every one of the 30 study patients had an endoscopy and a small intestinal biopsy. Intraepithelial cells were released by stirring biopsies for one hour at 37°C in RPMI containing EGTA, MgCl2 and 1% FBS. Genomic DNA was extracted from frozen unsorted cell fractions using the Qiagen DNeasy blood extraction kit. This clone showed up just a few times. The antigen it binds to is not known. Base qualities are not recorded, but no much larger clone differs from it by a single base. The receptor was derived from an older woman with celiac disease on a gluten-free diet. Sequencing input: intraepithelial lymphocytes from the gut. The cell subset or site label on this specimen signifies: intraepithelial cell (IEC) fraction of small intestinal biopsy.

CDR3 sequence: CASSVWAQNTEAFF. At the DNA level, the sequence is TGTGCCAGCAGTGTTTGGGCTCAGAACACTGAAGCTTTCTTT. Here the chain combines TRBV2 and TRBJ1-1, with no reliable assignment of the D segment. The CDR3 goes from the cysteine to the phenylalanine over 14 residues. The CDR3 DNA has 42 bases and is translated from base 1. According to the germline V gene, CDR1 reads SNHLY and CDR2 reads FYNNEI. Trimming costs V 4 bases and J 1 base, and their ends lie 10 bases apart.